This TCR beta chain was captured by sequencing in a study of blood T cell repertoires in COVID-19. In the study overall: Researchers got acute and convalescent COVID-19 samples from the United States, Italy and Spain.

Trimming at V came to 6 bases and at J to 6 bases, leaving 4 bases not matched to a gene. CDR3 length: 13 amino acids. Repertoires were generated with immunoSEQ multiplex PCR, while TCRdb's copy carries only in-frame clones and drops some. The repertoire holds over 200,000 clones, with 70% to 90% as singletons. The chain employs TRBV12-3 or TRBV12-4 and TRBJ1-2; TRBD1 matches 10 bases. The receptor comes from a young man who had recovered from COVID-19. The source material was PBMCs or T cells enriched from blood (not recorded which). This chain's CDR3 is CASRPGQGHGYTF. The CDR3 DNA reads as TGTGCCAGCAGACCGGGACAGGGGCATGGCTACACCTTC.